This TCR beta chain appears in the sequencing data of a study of cytomegalovirus exposure and HLA in healthy donors. Study-level background: HLA-typed donors contributed 65 million to 95 million unique TCRs, which were held in an early data release.

A word on this clone: Its target is unknown.

Vbeta (60) and Jbeta (13) primers were used in the PCR. Some clones are missing from TCRdb's copy, which holds only in-frame ones; the method was immunoSEQ multiplex PCR. The sample includes roughly 80,000 clones, about three quarters of them seen just once. V was pared by 5 bases and J by 3 bases, with 12 bases between. Germline CDR1 is MDHEN and CDR2 is SYDVKM. The CDR3 consists of 14 residues. General study findings and limits: Among CMV-associated TCR beta chains, most appeared HLA-restricted in a later analysis. Earlier analysis found most TCR beta V segments productive about 87% or about 30% of the time.

This chain joins TRBV28 and TRBJ2-3; no definite D call. Input material: PBMCs. This receptor was obtained from a male donor in good health and CMV-seronegative. The CDR3 nucleotides are TGTGCCAGCAGTCCCGACAAAAGAACAGATACGCAGTATTTT. Translation: CASSPDKRTDTQYF.